This TCR beta chain comes out of a study of cytomegalovirus exposure and HLA in healthy donors. The germline V gene has CDR1 MNHEY and CDR2 SVGAGI. V lost 7 bases, J lost 4 bases, and 13 bases lay in between. The length of the CDR3 is 13 residues. PCR involved 60 Vbeta and 13 Jbeta primers. TCRdb's copy holds only in-frame clones and misses some; the assay was immunoSEQ multiplex PCR. The repertoire holds tens of thousands of clones, with 76% as singletons. Sequenced: PBMCs. The chain recombines TRBV6-5 with TRBJ1-1; D perhaps matches TRBD1 (6 bases). This TCR derives from a male donor in good health and CMV-seronegative. The CDR3 region has the DNA TGTGCCAGCATTAACAGAGGGGGCACTGAAGCTTTCTTT. Its protein is CASINRGGTEAFF.